The 28 T cell receptor beta chains below were found in one sample sequenced in a study of PD-L1 blockade in urothelial cancer. Assay: immunoSEQ multiplex PCR; the TCRdb copy retains only in-frame clones and omits some. The table records 45,000 to 50,000 clones, about 81% of them present only once. The time point here: pretreatment peripheral blood. The material was PBMCs, obtained around atezolizumab (anti-PD-L1) treatment. The source of these receptors is a man aged 45 to 65 with urothelial cancer.

The rearrangement joins TRBV5-5 to TRBJ2-5; 13 nucleotides match TRBD2. The germline V gene encodes CDR1 SGHKS and CDR2 YYEKEE (reference sequence). The junction had 5 bases not matched to a gene; V was cut back by 4 bases and J by 5 bases. The CDR3 consists of 15 residues. In DNA, the CDR3 is TGTGCCAGCAGCGCGGGGACTAGCGGGGCGGAGACCCAGTACTTC. Protein: CASSAGTSGAETQYF.

The gene calls are TRBV27 and TRBJ2-7, with 10 bases that match TRBD2. There are 14 residues in the CDR3. The V segment lost 6 bases and the J segment 5 bases; nucleotides outside the gene matches: 7. Germline V gene sequence: CDR1 MNHEY, CDR2 SMNVEV (reference sequence). The CDR3 here is CASSTEREGDEQYF. The DNA of the CDR3 is TGTGCCAGCAGCACGGAGCGGGAGGGCGACGAGCAGTACTTC.

This chain connects TRBV19 to TRBJ2-3, with TRBD1 as a possible D gene (6 bases). CDR3 size: 15 residues. Per germline, CDR1 LNHDA and CDR2 SQIVND (reference sequence). The V end was cut by 3 bases, the J end by 1 base, with 11 bases between. CDR3 residues: CASSIRRGGTDTQYF. CDR3 nucleotide sequence: TGTGCCAGTAGTATCCGCAGGGGTGGCACAGATACGCAGTATTTT. The full variable domain, in which reference TRBV19 and TRBJ2-3 provide the parts outside the CDR3, is DGGITQSPKYLFRKEGQNVTLSCEQNLNHDAMYWYRQDPGQGLRLIYYSQIVNDFQKGDIAEGYSVSREKKESFPLTVTSAQKNPTAFYLCASSIRRGGTDTQYFGPGTRLTVL.

This chain joins TRBV6-1 and TRBJ1-2; 9 bases map to TRBD1. Germline V gene sequence: CDR1 MNHNS, CDR2 SASEGT. V lost 4 bases to trimming and J lost 5 bases; unmatched junction nucleotides: 8. CDR3 size: 15 residues. CDR3 in amino acids: CASSAVGQGGYGYTF. CDR3 DNA sequence: TGTGCCAGCAGTGCCGTGGGACAGGGCGGTTATGGCTACACCTTC.

The chain is built from TRBV5-1 and TRBJ2-1; 11 bases are a match to TRBD2. The V segment lost 5 bases and the J segment 0 bases; nucleotides outside the gene matches: 16. This CDR3 is 20 amino acids long. The germline CDR1 and CDR2 sequences are SGHRS and YFSETQ. The CDR3 is CASRFTMLASGRSSYNEQFF. For the CDR3, the DNA is TGCGCCAGCAGATTCACCATGCTGGCTAGCGGGAGGAGCTCCTACAATGAGCAGTTCTTC.

The J gene is TRBJ1-1, the V gene TRBV7-9; D is perhaps TRBD1 (5 bases). Trimming took 5 bases from V and 5 from J, leaving 9 bases between them. Germline CDR1 SEHNR, CDR2 FQNEAQ (reference sequence). CDR3 size: 12 residues. The CDR3 DNA sequence: TGTGCCAGCAGCCTGAAGGGGACTGAAGCTTTCTTT. As protein: CASSLKGTEAFF.

V and J are TRBV28 and TRBJ1-5; tentative D call: TRBD1 (6 bases). Germline lookup yields CDR1 MDHEN and CDR2 SYDVKM. The germline V and J ends were trimmed by 6 bases and 0 bases, with 15 bases remaining between them. This CDR3 spans 16 amino acids. This CDR3 reads CASRPGTTNSNQPQHF. DNA of the CDR3: TGTGCCAGCAGACCCGGGACAACTAATAGCAATCAGCCCCAGCATTTT.

V usage is TRBV4-1 and J usage is TRBJ2-3; D may be TRBD2 (6 bases). The CDR3 spans 16 residues. Trimming removed 4 bases at V and 4 bases at J, with 18 bases between. CDR1 and CDR2 (germline): MGHRA, YSYEKL. The CDR3 nucleotides read TGCGCCAGCAGCCCAAGGGTCAGCGGGTCTTCAGATACGCAGTATTTT. It is translated as CASSPRVSGSSDTQYF.

The V and J genes are TRBV2 and TRBJ1-1, with D possibly TRBD1 on 5 matching bases. V lost 1 base and J 5 bases, leaving 14 bases between the germline ends. The CDR3 consists of 15 residues. Germline CDR1 reads SNHLY; CDR2 reads FYNNEI. CDR3 sequence reads: CASSEGAAGWTEAFF. The CDR3 DNA follows: TGTGCCAGCAGTGAAGGGGCCGCAGGGTGGACTGAAGCTTTCTTT.

V usage is TRBV5-6 and J usage is TRBJ1-2, with 11 bases identical to TRBD1. Germline trimming cut 4 bases from V and 5 bases from J; bases unmatched to any gene: 4. The CDR3 has 14 residues. Germline V gene lookup returns CDR1 SGHDT and CDR2 YYEEEE. CDR3 sequence reads: CASSPGQGGYGYTF. The CDR3 DNA is TGTGCCAGCAGCCCGGGACAGGGGGGATATGGCTACACCTTC.

The chain employs TRBV7-6 and TRBJ2-3; TRBD2 is a possible D gene (6 bases). The CDR3 runs to 14 residues. CDR1 and CDR2 (germline): SGHVS, FNYEAQ. Trimming cost V 0 bases and J 4 bases, with 8 bases left between them. The CDR3 region is CASSLAIAADTQYF. As DNA, the CDR3 is TGTGCCAGCAGCTTAGCGATAGCGGCAGATACGCAGTATTTT.

This clone has more than one count but fewer than ten. J is TRBJ1-1 and V is TRBV18; D is undetermined. Per the germline V gene, CDR1 is KGHSH and CDR2 is LQKENI. The CDR3 runs to 13 residues. Trimming stripped 5 bases from V and 1 base from J, with 8 bases between. The CDR3 loop reads CASSYSGNTEAFF. CDR3 sequence (DNA): TGTGCCAGCTCATATAGTGGGAACACTGAAGCTTTCTTT. The complete variable domain, with remaining parts taken from reference TRBV18 and TRBJ1-1, reads NAGVMQNPRHLVRRRGQEARLRCSPMKGHSHVYWYRQLPEEGLKFMVYLQKENIIDESGMPKERFSAEFPKEGPSILRIQQVVRGDSAAYFCASSYSGNTEAFFGQGTRLTVV.

The chain employs TRBV27 and TRBJ1-5; 7 bases fit TRBD1. The V segment lost 10 bases and the J segment 6 bases; nucleotides outside the gene matches: 12. The CDR3 covers 14 residues. Germline-derived CDR1 and CDR2 are MNHEY and SMNVEV (reference sequence). In DNA, the CDR3 is TGTGCCACCCGCGAGGGGGCGATCGGTCAGCCCCAGCATTTT. Residues: CATREGAIGQPQHF.

The chain combines TRBV5-1 with TRBJ2-7; 9 nucleotides agree with TRBD1. The V gene's germline CDR1 is SGHRS and CDR2 YFSETQ. CDR3 length: 15 residues. The V segment lost 4 bases and the J segment 1 base; nucleotides outside the gene matches: 6. CDR3 nucleotide sequence: TGCGCCAGCAGCAAGGGACAGGGACCGTCCTACGAGCAGTACTTC. It is translated as CASSKGQGPSYEQYF. The entire variable domain, with the rest obtained from reference TRBV5-1 and TRBJ2-7, is as follows: KAGVTQTPRYLIKTRGQQVTLSCSPISGHRSVSWYQQTPGQGLQFLFEYFSETQRNKGNFPGRFSGRQFSNSRSEMNVSTLELGDSALYLCASSKGQGPSYEQYFGPGTRLTVT.

The gene calls are TRBV9 and TRBJ2-1; TRBD1 is a possible D gene (5 bases). V gave up 0 bases and J gave up 0 bases, with 10 bases separating them. CDR1 and CDR2 from the germline V gene are SGDLS and YYNGEE. This CDR3 is 16 amino acids long. The CDR3 region has the DNA TGTGCCAGCAGCGTAGGAAGGGGCACCTCCTACAATGAGCAGTTCTTC. This gives the protein CASSVGRGTSYNEQFF. The full variable domain, completed using reference TRBV9 and TRBJ2-1, is DSGVTQTPKHLITATGQRVTLRCSPRSGDLSVYWYQQSLDQGLQFLIQYYNGEERAKGNILERFSAQQFPDLHSELNLSSLELGDSALYFCASSVGRGTSYNEQFFGPGTRLTVL.

J is TRBJ2-5 and V is TRBV6-1; no clear D. Trimming pared 8 bases from V and 4 bases from J, leaving 5 bases between. The CDR3 extends over 10 amino acids. In germline, CDR1 is MNHNS, CDR2 SASEGT. CDR3 nucleotides: TGTGCCAGCCTTTTAGAGACCCAGTACTTC. Its protein product is CASLLETQYF.

J is TRBJ1-5 and V is TRBV6-5, with a tentative D call TRBD1 (5 bases). The length of the CDR3 is 15 residues. Germline CDR1 is MNHEY and CDR2 is SVGAGI. V gave up 7 bases and J gave up 1 base, with 14 bases separating them. CDR3 amino acids: CASKGGQGSNQPQHF. In DNA form, the CDR3 reads TGTGCCAGCAAAGGTGGGCAGGGCAGCAATCAGCCCCAGCATTTT.

This chain joins TRBV7-9 and TRBJ1-1; no clear D. The CDR3 runs 13 residues. The V end lost 8 bases, the J end lost 2 bases, and 12 bases lay between the germline ends. Germline V CDR1 and CDR2: SEHNR, FQNEAQ (reference sequence). The CDR3 DNA is TGTGCCAGCCCATCGGAGGGAAACACTGAAGCTTTCTTT. Translated, it gives CASPSEGNTEAFF.

The CDR3 nucleotides read TGTGCCAGCAGCTTGGACCCCCTAGTGGGGACCCAGTACTTC. Residues: CASSLDPLVGTQYF. This chain joins TRBV5-4 and TRBJ2-5, with D unresolved. This CDR3 is built from 14 residues. CDR1 is SGHNT and CDR2 is YYREEE in the germline V gene (reference sequence). Trimming took off 0 bases at V and 7 bases at J, with 13 bases between the two ends.

The chain links TRBV5-4 to TRBJ1-4; possible D gene TRBD1, 5 bases. The germline gives CDR1 SGHNT, CDR2 YYREEE (reference sequence). The CDR3 length is 14 residues. V lost 4 bases, J lost 8 bases, and 15 bases lay in between. CDR3 coding DNA: TGTGCCAGCAGCCCCGTGGGGGGTTTCGAAAAACTGTTTTTT. Protein: CASSPVGGFEKLFF.

The chain couples TRBV19 to TRBJ2-1; 12 bases align to TRBD2. The CDR3 consists of 16 residues. Germline values: CDR1 LNHDA, CDR2 SQIVND (reference sequence). The J segment lost 8 bases and the V segment lost 4 bases, leaving 9 bases of the junction unmatched. Written as DNA, the CDR3 is TGTGCCAGTAGTAAGACTAGCGGGAGAAGTTTGGATGAGCAGTTCTTC. This sequence encodes CASSKTSGRSLDEQFF.

This clone was seen more than once but under ten times. The gene calls are TRBV11-2 and TRBJ1-1; the D is unclear. This CDR3 contains 13 residues. Germline lookup yields CDR1 SGHAT and CDR2 FQNNGV. V lost 5 bases, J lost 7 bases, and 14 bases lay in between. CDR3 amino acids: CASSPRARLEAFF. The DNA for the CDR3 is TGTGCCAGCAGCCCCCGCGCACGACTTGAAGCTTTCTTT.

J is TRBJ2-7 and V is TRBV7-8, with D tentatively TRBD1 (6 bases). Deletions cut 1 base from V and 1 base from J, with 11 bases between. CDR1 is SGHVS, CDR2 FQNEAQ, per germline. The CDR3 is made up of 15 amino acids. CDR3 sequence reads: CASSLVAGDSYEQYF. The DNA of the CDR3 is TGTGCCAGCAGCTTAGTAGCAGGGGATTCCTACGAGCAGTACTTC.

V is TRBV19 and J is TRBJ2-1; 10 bases fit TRBD1. Trimming cost V 5 bases and J 2 bases; bases outside gene matches: 3. Germline assignment: CDR1 LNHDA and CDR2 SQIVND (reference sequence). There are 15 residues in the CDR3. The chain's CDR3 is CASSLGQGTYNEQFF. For the CDR3, the DNA is TGTGCCAGTAGTTTGGGACAGGGGACCTACAATGAGCAGTTCTTC.

The chain couples TRBV30 to TRBJ2-7; D gene unclear. Trimming took off 5 bases at V and 5 bases at J, with 13 bases between the two ends. The CDR3 totals 12 residues. Looked up from germline, CDR1 is GTSNPN and CDR2 is SVGIG (reference sequence). CDR3 in amino acids: CAWAFLNHEQYF. The CDR3 DNA reads as TGTGCCTGGGCATTCCTAAACCACGAGCAGTACTTC.

The CDR3 DNA reads TGTGCCAGTAACTACAGGGGTCGAGAGCAGTTCTTC. Translated: CASNYRGREQFF. The rearrangement links TRBV19 to TRBJ2-1; TRBD1 matches 7 bases. Germline V gives CDR1 LNHDA, CDR2 SQIVND (reference sequence). J was trimmed by 10 bases and V by 7 bases; bases with no gene match: 7. The CDR3 spans 12 residues.

This clone was counted a few times. The chain combines TRBV2 with TRBJ1-1; a possible D gene is TRBD1 (6 bases). Looked up from germline, CDR1 is SNHLY and CDR2 is FYNNEI. The CDR3 runs 14 residues. Trimming shortened V by 6 bases and J by 2 bases, and 13 bases separated the two germline ends. DNA for the CDR3: TGTGCCAGCAGCCCGCGGACAGCTAACACTGAAGCTTTCTTT. Translated: CASSPRTANTEAFF.

The genes are TRBV9 and TRBJ2-2; D is perhaps TRBD1 (6 bases). CDR1 is SGDLS, CDR2 YYNGEE, per germline. V was pared by 4 bases and J by 1 base, with 11 bases between. The CDR3 covers 15 residues. The CDR3: CASSKGQMNTGELFF. CDR3 coding DNA: TGTGCCAGCAGCAAAGGACAGATGAACACCGGGGAGCTGTTTTTT.